The rows below give T cell receptor beta chains drawn from one sample of a study of identical twins. MiXCR, applied by TCRdb to the 5' RACE reads, yields one record per CDR3 protein. This sample has about 730,000 distinct CDR3 sequences, with 21% found just once. These data were also reused for a study on T cells expressing NK-cell markers.

Sequencing was done on a sample of PBMCs. These receptors were taken from a young woman in good health. Both conserved end residues are part of each CDR3. A D gene is named only where the DNA matches it firmly. Size is omitted from some rows. Given values are once, few, many or a class for expanded clones.

clone_size	d_call	v_call	cdr3_length	j_call	cdr3_aa	cdr3_nt
.	TRBD1	TRBV6-2/TRBV6-3	17	TRBJ1-6	CASRTSARQGRDSPLHF	TGTGCCAGCAGGACCTCGGCGAGACAGGGCCGGGATTCACCCCTCCACTTT
many	.	TRBV20-1	13	TRBJ2-3	CSAQYSSTDTQYF	TGCAGTGCTCAGTACTCTAGCACAGATACGCAGTATTTT
few	.	TRBV3-1	15	TRBJ2-7	CASSQGTSTGYEQYF	TGTGCCAGCAGCCAAGGAACTAGCACCGGTTACGAGCAGTACTTC
many	.	TRBV10-3	12	TRBJ2-1	CAISETVNEQFF	TGTGCCATCAGTGAGACCGTGAATGAGCAGTTCTTC
few	TRBD2	TRBV30	12	TRBJ2-1	CALTSGSSVRFF	TGTGCCTTGACTAGCGGGAGTAGTGTCAGGTTCTTC
few	.	TRBV3-1	15	TRBJ2-7	CASSAYSGATYEQYF	TGTGCCAGCAGCGCCTACTCGGGCGCTACCTACGAGCAGTACTTC
.	.	TRBV7-2	11	TRBJ2-1	CASTPINEQFF	TGTGCCAGCACCCCAATAAATGAGCAGTTCTTC
.	.	TRBV5-6	17	TRBJ2-1	CASSLSSGTNPYNEQFF	TGTGCCAGCAGCTTATCATCCGGGACCAACCCCTACAATGAGCAGTTCTTC
.	.	TRBV9	14	TRBJ2-3	CASSGRLSTDTQYF	TGTGCCAGCAGCGGCCGACTCTCCACAGATACGCAGTATTTT
.	TRBD1	TRBV5-1	13	TRBJ1-3	CASSYRGGNTIYF	TGCGCCAGCAGCTACAGGGGAGGAAACACCATATATTTT
few	TRBD1	TRBV27	13	TRBJ2-7	CASSGGNRGQEYF	TGTGCCAGCAGCGGAGGAAACCGGGGACAGGAGTACTTC
few	TRBD2	TRBV6-2/TRBV6-3	13	TRBJ2-1	CASLLSGSDEQFF	TGTGCCAGCCTACTCAGCGGGAGCGATGAGCAGTTCTTC
.	TRBD2	TRBV7-9	17	TRBJ2-3	CASSLPTLAGSTDTQYF	TGTGCCAGCAGCTTACCGACACTAGCGGGAAGCACAGATACGCAGTATTTT
.	.	TRBV12-3/TRBV12-4	15	TRBJ2-1	CASSRGLAAGNEQFF	TGTGCCAGCAGTCGGGGGTTAGCGGCTGGAAATGAGCAGTTCTTC
many	TRBD1	TRBV29-1	12	TRBJ2-7	CSGMGQTYEQYF	TGCAGCGGAATGGGACAGACCTACGAGCAGTACTTC
.	.	TRBV12-3/TRBV12-4	13	TRBJ2-7	CASSFHTSYEQYF	TGTGCCAGCAGTTTCCACACCTCCTACGAGCAGTACTTC
.	.	TRBV6-2/TRBV6-3	12	TRBJ2-3	CASSDPTDTQYF	TGTGCCAGCAGTGACCCGACAGATACGCAGTATTTT
.	TRBD2	TRBV20-1	12	TRBJ2-7	CSIKGLDYEQYF	TGCAGTATAAAGGGACTAGACTACGAGCAGTACTTC
many	.	TRBV10-3	13	TRBJ2-5	CAISESRGETQYF	TGTGCCATCAGTGAGTCGCGGGGAGAGACCCAGTACTTC
.	.	TRBV12-3/TRBV12-4	15	TRBJ2-3	CASIPEPGMTDTQYF	TGTGCCAGCATTCCGGAGCCAGGAATGACAGATACGCAGTATTTT
few	TRBD2	TRBV20-1	15	TRBJ2-3	CSAREVAGGEDTQYF	TGCAGTGCTAGAGAGGTAGCGGGAGGGGAAGATACGCAGTATTTT
few	.	TRBV29-1	13	TRBJ1-5	CSVLTGENQPQHF	TGCAGCGTCCTGACAGGCGAGAATCAGCCCCAGCATTTT
few	.	TRBV20-1	12	TRBJ1-5	CSATQGNQPQHF	TGCAGTGCCACACAGGGAAATCAGCCCCAGCATTTT
many	.	TRBV29-1	11	TRBJ2-1	CSVGRYNEQFF	TGCAGCGTCGGCCGGTACAATGAGCAGTTCTTC
many	.	TRBV27	17	TRBJ1-3	CASSSGRGKNSGNTIYF	TGTGCCAGCAGTTCTGGACGGGGTAAAAACTCTGGAAACACCATATATTTT
few	.	TRBV3-1	13	TRBJ2-5	CASSQGGQTAQYF	TGTGCCAGCAGCCAAGGAGGACAGACGGCCCAGTACTTC
.	.	TRBV19	17	TRBJ2-6	CASTKGKYLSGANVLTF	TGTGCCAGTACAAAGGGGAAGTACCTCTCTGGGGCCAACGTCCTGACTTTC
few	.	TRBV11-3	14	TRBJ2-1	CASSQRTFRNEQFF	TGTGCCAGCAGCCAAAGGACCTTTCGGAATGAGCAGTTCTTC
.	TRBD2	TRBV12-3/TRBV12-4	15	TRBJ2-1	CASSQKREGLNEQFF	TGTGCCAGCAGCCAAAAGCGGGAGGGCCTAAATGAGCAGTTCTTC
.	.	TRBV7-2	17	TRBJ2-7	CASSLQGSLITPYEQYF	TGTGCCAGCAGCTTACAAGGGAGCCTTATTACCCCCTACGAGCAGTACTTC
.	TRBD1	TRBV24-1	15	TRBJ2-5	CATSDSRDSQETQYF	TGTGCCACCAGTGATTCCCGGGACAGCCAAGAGACCCAGTACTTC
.	TRBD1	TRBV10-3	14	TRBJ2-7	CASKAGTGTYEQYF	TGTGCCAGCAAAGCAGGGACAGGTACTTACGAGCAGTACTTC
few	.	TRBV7-2	16	TRBJ2-1	CASSMSDSRSYNEQFF	TGTGCCAGCAGCATGTCTGACTCCCGCTCCTACAATGAGCAGTTCTTC
.	TRBD2	TRBV7-2	15	TRBJ2-5	CASSLIYTSDETQYF	TGTGCCAGCAGCTTAATTTACACTAGCGATGAGACCCAGTACTTC
.	.	TRBV2	14	TRBJ2-1	CASSERQGPVEQFF	TGTGCCAGCAGTGAAAGGCAGGGACCCGTTGAGCAGTTCTTC
many	.	TRBV7-6	14	TRBJ1-1	CASSLRYRDTEAFF	TGTGCCAGCAGCTTAAGGTACAGGGACACTGAAGCTTTCTTT
.	.	TRBV7-8	13	TRBJ2-7	CASSPRLSREQYF	TGTGCCAGCAGCCCCCGTTTGAGTCGCGAGCAGTACTTC
many	TRBD2	TRBV12-3/TRBV12-4	14	TRBJ2-7	CASSLLADSYEQYF	TGTGCCAGCAGTTTACTAGCGGACTCCTACGAGCAGTACTTC
.	.	TRBV9	15	TRBJ2-5	CASSVDVGGGETQYF	TGTGCCAGCAGCGTAGACGTGGGAGGGGGGGAGACCCAGTACTTC
few	TRBD2	TRBV20-1	17	TRBJ2-3	CSARDEGRLAVRDTQYF	TGCAGTGCTAGAGATGAAGGAAGACTAGCGGTACGGGATACGCAGTATTTT
few	.	TRBV15	15	TRBJ1-5	CATSREGTWSQPQHF	TGTGCCACCAGCAGAGAAGGGACATGGAGTCAGCCCCAGCATTTT
.	TRBD1	TRBV20-1	14	TRBJ2-7	CSADKTGAAYEQYF	TGCAGTGCTGACAAGACAGGGGCAGCATACGAGCAGTACTTC
.	TRBD1	TRBV7-9	16	TRBJ2-1	CASTQSRDSSYNEQFF	TGTGCCAGCACCCAAAGCCGGGACAGTAGTTACAATGAGCAGTTCTTC
.	.	TRBV15	14	TRBJ1-6	CATSRDPSSSPLHF	TGTGCCACCAGCAGAGATCCCAGTTCTTCACCCCTCCACTTT
few	.	TRBV9	12	TRBJ2-1	CASSVIANEQFF	TGTGCCAGCAGCGTAATAGCTAATGAGCAGTTCTTC